Listed below are T cell receptor beta chains from one sample, sequenced in a study of blood T cell repertoires in COVID-19. Measured with immunoSEQ multiplex PCR; TCRdb has only the in-frame clones, and not every one. The sample contains about 100,000 clones, 84% of which appear only once. Input material: peripheral blood. Receptor source: a human donor in a cohort sampled during active COVID-19. The CDR3 runs from the conserved cysteine through the conserved F or W.

j_call v_call cdr3_aa
TRBJ1-6 TRBV28 CASSSQGQNSPLHF
TRBJ1-2 TRBV28 CASSAGQGPPYGYTF
TRBJ1-1 TRBV29-1 CSQVRPGVNTEAFF
TRBJ1-5 TRBV5-6 CASSLGSSGWVNQPQHF
TRBJ2-7 TRBV2 CASKGIYEQYF
TRBJ2-5 TRBV4-3 CASSSKTGKETQYF
TRBJ1-6 TRBV5-5 CASSLDGTVIRSPLHF
TRBJ1-2 TRBV5-1 CASSLDGPTRTEGPGIYGYTF
TRBJ1-2 TRBV7-2 CASSAYSPGGSYGYTF
TRBJ2-2 TRBV5-6 CASSSYLGVGTGELFF
TRBJ1-3 TRBV13 CASSLRVSGNTIYF
TRBJ1-6 TRBV10-3 CAIRQGDSPLHF
TRBJ2-2 TRBV5-1 CASSLYWQANTGELFF
TRBJ2-3 TRBV18 CASSPQSGGGTDTQYF
TRBJ2-1 TRBV12-5 CASGPGTGLYNEQFF
TRBJ1-4 TRBV28 CASSTPTGFNEKLFF
TRBJ2-7 TRBV7-2 CASRLGGGPQYEQYF
TRBJ1-2 TRBV6-6 CASSYPETGIGYGYTF
TRBJ1-2 TRBV28 CASSLIAGGNGYTF
TRBJ1-2 TRBV7-9 CASSLESQGVGYTF
TRBJ1-1 TRBV9 CASGFLGGNTEAFF
TRBJ1-4 TRBV3-1/TRBV3-2 CASSSQTGRNEKLFF
TRBJ1-1 TRBV9 CASSALPESTEAFF
TRBJ2-7 TRBV4-3 CASSQEAGGTYEQYF
TRBJ1-1 TRBV28 CASSLGHTEAFF
TRBJ2-7 TRBV15 CATSRGQGGYSYEQYF
TRBJ2-3 TRBV19 CASSSTSGDTDTQYF
TRBJ2-1 TRBV5-8 CASRLGWFRGNEQFF
TRBJ2-2 TRBV5-6 CASSRRPGELFF
TRBJ2-1 TRBV7-6 CASSPGGAGTNEQFF
TRBJ1-5 TRBV5-3 CARSLRRAEHSNQPQHF
TRBJ2-4 TRBV10-3 CATDPGQGAPKNIQYF
TRBJ1-3 TRBV11-1 CASSGGTTGNTIYF
TRBJ2-6 TRBV4-3 CASSRGYRGSGANVLTF
TRBJ2-5 TRBV2 CASIPGLADQETQYF
TRBJ1-4 TRBV7-9 CASSLTEKLFF
TRBJ1-1 TRBV7-9 CASSSRGNTEAFF
TRBJ2-1 TRBV12-5 CASGPGTSSHEQFF
TRBJ2-3 TRBV6-2/TRBV6-3 CASSYVRDPHTDTQYF
TRBJ2-1 TRBV10-3 CAISESFSGDPYNEQFF
TRBJ2-5 TRBV24-1 CATQGPGGRLAETQYF
TRBJ1-1 TRBV7-3 CASAGKNTEAFF
TRBJ1-5 TRBV9 CASSPDAGISNQPQHF
TRBJ1-2 TRBV14 CASSLRQGWNYGYTF
TRBJ1-2 TRBV30 CAWSRQSLYTF
TRBJ2-7 TRBV7-9 CASSSGTGAIHEQYF
TRBJ2-3 TRBV5-1 CASSLLGTGSTDTQYF
TRBJ1-1 TRBV24-1 CATSDGVGTDFMNTEAFF
TRBJ2-3 TRBV9 CASSVNRWTDTQYF
TRBJ1-1 TRBV9 CASSVVKGSGSEAFF
TRBJ2-7 TRBV4-3 CASSQTAGPGYEQYF